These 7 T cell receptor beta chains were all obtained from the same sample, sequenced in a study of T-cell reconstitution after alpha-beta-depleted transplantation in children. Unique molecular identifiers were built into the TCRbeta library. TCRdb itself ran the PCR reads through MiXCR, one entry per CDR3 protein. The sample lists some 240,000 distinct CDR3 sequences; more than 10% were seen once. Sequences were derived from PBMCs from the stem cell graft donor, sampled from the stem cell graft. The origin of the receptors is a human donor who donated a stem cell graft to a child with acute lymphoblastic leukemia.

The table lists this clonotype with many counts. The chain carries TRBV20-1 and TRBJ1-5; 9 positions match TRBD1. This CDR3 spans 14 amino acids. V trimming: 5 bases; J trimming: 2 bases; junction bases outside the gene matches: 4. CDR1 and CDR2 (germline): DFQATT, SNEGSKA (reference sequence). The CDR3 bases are TGCAGTGCTGGGAGGACAGGGGGCAATCAGCCCCAGCATTTT. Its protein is CSAGRTGGNQPQHF.

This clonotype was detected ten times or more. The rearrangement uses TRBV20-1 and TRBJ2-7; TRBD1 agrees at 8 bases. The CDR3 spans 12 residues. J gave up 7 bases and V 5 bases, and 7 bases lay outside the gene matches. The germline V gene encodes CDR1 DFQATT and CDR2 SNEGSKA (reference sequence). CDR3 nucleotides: TGCAGTGCTTCTGGGACAGGCTCGGAGCAGTACTTC. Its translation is CSASGTGSEQYF.

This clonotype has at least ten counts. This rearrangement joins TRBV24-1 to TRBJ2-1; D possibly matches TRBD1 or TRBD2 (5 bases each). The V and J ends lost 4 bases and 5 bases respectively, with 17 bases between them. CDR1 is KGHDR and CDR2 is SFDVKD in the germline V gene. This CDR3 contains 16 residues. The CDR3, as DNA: TGTGCCACCAGTGACCGGGACGCCCGCGGGCACAATGAGCAGTTCTTC. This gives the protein CATSDRDARGHNEQFF.

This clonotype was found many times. CDR3 amino acids: CAIWNPGQGNEQYF. The CDR3 DNA is TGTGCCATCTGGAATCCGGGACAGGGGAACGAGCAGTACTTC. The chain recombines TRBV10-3 with TRBJ2-7; 10 nucleotides align to TRBD1. Losses at the gene ends were 8 bases for V and 5 bases for J; bases not matched to a gene: 9. Germline V CDR1 and CDR2: ENHRY, SYGVKD. CDR3 length equals 14 residues.

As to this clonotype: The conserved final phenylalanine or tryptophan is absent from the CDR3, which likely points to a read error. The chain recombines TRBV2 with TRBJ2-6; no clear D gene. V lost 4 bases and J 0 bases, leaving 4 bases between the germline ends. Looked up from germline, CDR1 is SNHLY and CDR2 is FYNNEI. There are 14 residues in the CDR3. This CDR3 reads CASSADSGANVLTL. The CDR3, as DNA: TGTGCCAGCAGTGCAGACTCTGGGGCCAACGTCCTGACTTTG.

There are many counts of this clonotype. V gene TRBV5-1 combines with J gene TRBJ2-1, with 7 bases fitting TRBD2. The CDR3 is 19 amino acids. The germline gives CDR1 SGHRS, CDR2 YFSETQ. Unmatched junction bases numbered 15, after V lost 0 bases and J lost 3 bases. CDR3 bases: TGCGCCAGCAGCTTGGCCGGGGAGGGAGTAGCCCTACTCTACAATGAGCAGTTCTTC. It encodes CASSLAGEGVALLYNEQFF. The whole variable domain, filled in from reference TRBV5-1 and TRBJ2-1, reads KAGVTQTPRYLIKTRGQQVTLSCSPISGHRSVSWYQQTPGQGLQFLFEYFSETQRNKGNFPGRFSGRQFSNSRSEMNVSTLELGDSALYLCASSLAGEGVALLYNEQFFGPGTRLTVL.

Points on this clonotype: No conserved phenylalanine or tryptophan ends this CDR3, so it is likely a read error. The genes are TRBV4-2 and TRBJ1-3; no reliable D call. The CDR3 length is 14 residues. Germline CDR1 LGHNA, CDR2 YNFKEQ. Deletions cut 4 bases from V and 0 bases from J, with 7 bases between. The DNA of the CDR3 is TGTGCCAGCAGCCGACCGAACTCTGGAAACACCATATATTTG. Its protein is CASSRPNSGNTIYL.